This T cell receptor beta chain was retrieved from a study of cytomegalovirus exposure and HLA in healthy donors. Findings of the study overall: The investigators catalogued 150 to 200 TCR beta chains as cytomegalovirus-associated. Certain sequence variants were highly shared and formed a cluster, and this cluster was likely a sequencing artifact. Previously analyzed data showed that most TCR beta V segments were productive at a frequency of about 87% or about 30%. As was reported, the HLA-A and HLA-B alleles of most subjects were accurately predicted from TCR beta sequences.

In the case of this clone: Its specificity is unknown.

The study ran its PCR with 60 Vbeta and 13 Jbeta primers. Method: immunoSEQ multiplex PCR; TCRdb's copy keeps in-frame clones and lacks some. The sample has more than 120,000 clones, around 85% seen once; the top ten hold less than 3.5%. This CDR3 is built from 13 residues. V was clipped by 5 bases and J by 5 bases, with 13 bases between them. Looked up from germline, CDR1 is SEHNR and CDR2 is FQNEAQ (reference sequence). The specimen was PBMCs. The receptor was derived from a woman in her twenties or thirties in good health and CMV-seronegative. The chain joins TRBV7-9 to TRBJ2-7; D remains unclear. The CDR3 bases are TGTGCCAGCAGCGCTGCGCTGGGCCACGAGCAGTACTTC. It encodes CASSAALGHEQYF.